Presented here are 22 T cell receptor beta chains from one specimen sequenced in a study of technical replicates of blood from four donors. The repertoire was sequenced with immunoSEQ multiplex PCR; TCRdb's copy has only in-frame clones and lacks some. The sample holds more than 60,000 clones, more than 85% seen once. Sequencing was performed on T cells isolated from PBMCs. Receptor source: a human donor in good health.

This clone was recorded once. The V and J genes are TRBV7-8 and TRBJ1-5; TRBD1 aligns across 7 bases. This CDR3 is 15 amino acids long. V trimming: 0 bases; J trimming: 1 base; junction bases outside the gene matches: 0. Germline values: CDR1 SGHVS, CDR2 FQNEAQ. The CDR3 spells CASSLAGQSNQPQHF. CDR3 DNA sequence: TGTGCCAGCAGCTTAGCGGGACAGAGCAATCAGCCCCAGCATTTT. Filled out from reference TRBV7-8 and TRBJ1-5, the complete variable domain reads GAGVSQSPRYKVAKRGQDVALRCDPISGHVSLFWYQQALGQGPEFLTYFQNEAQLDKSGLPSDRFFAERPEGSVSTLKIQRTQQEDSAVYLCASSLAGQSNQPQHFGDGTRLSIL.

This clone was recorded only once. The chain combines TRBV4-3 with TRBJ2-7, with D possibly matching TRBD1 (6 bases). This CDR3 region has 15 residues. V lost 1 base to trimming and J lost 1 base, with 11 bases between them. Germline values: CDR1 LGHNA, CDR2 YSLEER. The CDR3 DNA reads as TGCGCCAGCAGCCAAGGCACAGGGTTATCCTACGAGCAGTACTTC. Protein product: CASSQGTGLSYEQYF.

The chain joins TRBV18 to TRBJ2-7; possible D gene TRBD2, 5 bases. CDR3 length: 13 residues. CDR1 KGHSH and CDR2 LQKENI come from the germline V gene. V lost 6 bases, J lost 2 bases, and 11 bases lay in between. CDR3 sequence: CASSGSGAYEQYF. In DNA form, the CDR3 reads TGTGCCAGCTCTGGGTCCGGGGCCTACGAGCAGTACTTC.

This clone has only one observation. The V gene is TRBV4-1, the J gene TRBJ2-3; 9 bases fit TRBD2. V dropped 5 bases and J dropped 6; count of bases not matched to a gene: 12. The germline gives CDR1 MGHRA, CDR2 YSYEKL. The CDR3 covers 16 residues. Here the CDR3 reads CASSASGTGKTDTQYF. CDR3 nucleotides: TGCGCCAGCAGCGCTAGCGGGACTGGTAAAACTGATACGCAGTATTTT.

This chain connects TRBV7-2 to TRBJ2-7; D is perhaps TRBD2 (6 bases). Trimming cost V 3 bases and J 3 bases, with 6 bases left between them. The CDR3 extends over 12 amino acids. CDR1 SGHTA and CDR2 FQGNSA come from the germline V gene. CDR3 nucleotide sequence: TGTGCCAGCAGCTTGACTAGCTACGAGCAGTACTTC. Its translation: CASSLTSYEQYF.

The CDR3 sequence: CASSLEAGSTDTQYF. The DNA for the CDR3 is TGTGCCAGCAGCTTAGAGGCGGGAAGCACAGATACGCAGTATTTT. V is TRBV7-2 and J is TRBJ2-3; D is possibly TRBD2 (6 bases). Germline CDR1 is SGHTA and CDR2 is FQGNSA. Between the trimmed V and J ends, which lost 1 base and 0 bases, there was a span of 8 bases. There are 15 residues in the CDR3.

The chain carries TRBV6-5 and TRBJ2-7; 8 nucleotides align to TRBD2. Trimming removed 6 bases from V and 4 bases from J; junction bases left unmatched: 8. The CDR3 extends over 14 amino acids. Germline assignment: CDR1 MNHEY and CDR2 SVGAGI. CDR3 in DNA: TGTGCCAGCAGCAAAGACCTAGCGGGTTACGAGCAGTACTTC. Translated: CASSKDLAGYEQYF.

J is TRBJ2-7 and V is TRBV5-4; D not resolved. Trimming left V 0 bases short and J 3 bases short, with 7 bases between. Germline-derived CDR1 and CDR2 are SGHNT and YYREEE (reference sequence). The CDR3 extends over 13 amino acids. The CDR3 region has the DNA TGTGCCAGCAGCTTGGGCGGTGGCTACGAGCAGTACTTC. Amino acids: CASSLGGGYEQYF.

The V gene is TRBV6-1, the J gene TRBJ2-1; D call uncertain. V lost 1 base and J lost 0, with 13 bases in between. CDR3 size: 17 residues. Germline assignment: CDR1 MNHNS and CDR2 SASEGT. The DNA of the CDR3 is TGTGCCAGCAGTGAAGGGTTTGGCTTAAGCTCCTACAATGAGCAGTTCTTC. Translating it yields CASSEGFGLSSYNEQFF.

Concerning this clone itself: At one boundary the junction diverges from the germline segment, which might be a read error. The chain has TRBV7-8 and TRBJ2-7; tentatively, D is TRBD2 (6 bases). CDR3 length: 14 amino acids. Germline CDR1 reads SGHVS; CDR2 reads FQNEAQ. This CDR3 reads CASSLATSSYEQYF. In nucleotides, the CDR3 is TGTGCCAGCAGCCTAGCGACTAGCTCCTACGAGCAGTACTTC.

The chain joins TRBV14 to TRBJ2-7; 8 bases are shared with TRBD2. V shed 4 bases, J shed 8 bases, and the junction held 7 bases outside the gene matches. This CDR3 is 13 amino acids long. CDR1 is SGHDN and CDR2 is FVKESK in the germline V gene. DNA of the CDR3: TGTGCCAGCAGCCCGGGAGGGACATTCAAGCAGTACTTC. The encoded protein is CASSPGGTFKQYF.

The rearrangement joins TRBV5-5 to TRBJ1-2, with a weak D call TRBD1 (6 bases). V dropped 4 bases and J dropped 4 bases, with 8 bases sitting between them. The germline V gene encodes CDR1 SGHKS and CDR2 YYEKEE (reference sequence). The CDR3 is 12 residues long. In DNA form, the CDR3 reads TGTGCCAGCAGCCTGGACAGCTATGGCTACACCTTC. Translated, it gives CASSLDSYGYTF.

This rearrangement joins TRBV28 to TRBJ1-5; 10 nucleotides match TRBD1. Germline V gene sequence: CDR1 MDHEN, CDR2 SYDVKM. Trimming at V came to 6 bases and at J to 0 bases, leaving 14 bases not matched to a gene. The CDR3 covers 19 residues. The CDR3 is CASSPITGTGVYSNQPQHF. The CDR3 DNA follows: TGTGCCAGCAGCCCAATAACAGGGACAGGGGTCTATAGCAATCAGCCCCAGCATTTT.

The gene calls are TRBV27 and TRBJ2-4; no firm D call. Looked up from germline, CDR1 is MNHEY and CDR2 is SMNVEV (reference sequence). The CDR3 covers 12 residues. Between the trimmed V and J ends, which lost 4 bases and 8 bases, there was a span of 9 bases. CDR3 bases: TGTGCCAGCAGTTCCTCGACTCACATTCAGTACTTC. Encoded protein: CASSSSTHIQYF.

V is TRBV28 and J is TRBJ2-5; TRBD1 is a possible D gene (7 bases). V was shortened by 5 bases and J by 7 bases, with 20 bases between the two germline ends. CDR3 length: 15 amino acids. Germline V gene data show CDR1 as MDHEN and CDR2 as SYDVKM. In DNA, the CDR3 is TGTGCCAGCAGTCTAGACAGGGAGGTGGAAGGGACCCAGTACTTC. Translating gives CASSLDREVEGTQYF.

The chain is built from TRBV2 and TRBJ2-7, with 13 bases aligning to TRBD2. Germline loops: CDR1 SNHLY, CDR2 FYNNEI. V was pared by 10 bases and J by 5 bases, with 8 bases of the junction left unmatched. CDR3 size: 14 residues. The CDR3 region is CAKNPGLAGNEQYF. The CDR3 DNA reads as TGTGCCAAAAATCCGGGACTAGCGGGAAACGAGCAGTACTTC.

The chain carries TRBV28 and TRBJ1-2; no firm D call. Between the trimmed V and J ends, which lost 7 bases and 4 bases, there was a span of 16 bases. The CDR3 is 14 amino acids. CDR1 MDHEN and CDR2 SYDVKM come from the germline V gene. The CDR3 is CASTPRRLSYGYTF. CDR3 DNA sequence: TGTGCCAGCACCCCCCGCCGCCTTAGCTATGGCTACACCTTC.

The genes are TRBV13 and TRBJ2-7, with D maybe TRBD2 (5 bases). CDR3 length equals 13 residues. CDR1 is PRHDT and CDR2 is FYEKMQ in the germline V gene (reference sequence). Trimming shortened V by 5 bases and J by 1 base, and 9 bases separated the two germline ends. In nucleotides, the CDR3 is TGTGCCAGCAGCGAGGGCCTATCCTACGAGCAGTACTTC. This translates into CASSEGLSYEQYF.

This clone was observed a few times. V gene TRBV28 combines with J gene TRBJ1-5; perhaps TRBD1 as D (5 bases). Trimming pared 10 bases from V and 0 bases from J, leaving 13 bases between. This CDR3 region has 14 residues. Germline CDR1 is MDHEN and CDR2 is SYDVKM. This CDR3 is CATETALSNQPQHF. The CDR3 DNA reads TGTGCCACCGAGACAGCCCTTAGCAATCAGCCCCAGCATTTT.

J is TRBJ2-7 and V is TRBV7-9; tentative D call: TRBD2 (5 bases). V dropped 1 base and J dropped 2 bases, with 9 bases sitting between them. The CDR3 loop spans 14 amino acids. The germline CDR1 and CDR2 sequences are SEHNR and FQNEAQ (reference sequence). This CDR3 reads CASSLGGLTYEQYF. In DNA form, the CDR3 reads TGTGCCAGCAGCTTAGGAGGACTTACCTACGAGCAGTACTTC. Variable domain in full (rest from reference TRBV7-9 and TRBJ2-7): DTGVSQNPRHKITKRGQNVTFRCDPISEHNRLYWYRQTLGQGPEFLTYFQNEAQLEKSRLLSDRFSAERPKGSFSTLEIQRTEQGDSAMYLCASSLGGLTYEQYFGPGTRLTVT.

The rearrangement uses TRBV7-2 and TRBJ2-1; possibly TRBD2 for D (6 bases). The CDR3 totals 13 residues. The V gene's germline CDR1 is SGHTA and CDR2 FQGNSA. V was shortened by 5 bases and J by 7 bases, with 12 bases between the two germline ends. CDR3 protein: CASSNLGGNEQFF. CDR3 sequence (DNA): TGTGCCAGCAGCAATCTAGGAGGGAATGAGCAGTTCTTC.

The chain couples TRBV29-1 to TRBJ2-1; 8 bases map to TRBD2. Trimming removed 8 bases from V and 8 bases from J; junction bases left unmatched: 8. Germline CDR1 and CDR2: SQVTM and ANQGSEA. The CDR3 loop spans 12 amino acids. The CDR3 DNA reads TGCAGCCCCGGGGGCGGGAGGTATGAGCAGTTCTTC. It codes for CSPGGGRYEQFF.